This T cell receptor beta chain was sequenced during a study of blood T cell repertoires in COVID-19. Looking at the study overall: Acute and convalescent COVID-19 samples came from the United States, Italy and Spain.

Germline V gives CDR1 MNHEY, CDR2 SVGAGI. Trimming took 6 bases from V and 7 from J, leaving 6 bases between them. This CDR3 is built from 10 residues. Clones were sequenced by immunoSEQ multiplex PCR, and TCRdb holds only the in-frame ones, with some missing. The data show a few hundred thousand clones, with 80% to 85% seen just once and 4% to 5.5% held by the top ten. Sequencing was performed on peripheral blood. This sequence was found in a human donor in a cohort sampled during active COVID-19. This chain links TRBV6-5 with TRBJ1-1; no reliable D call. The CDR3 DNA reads TGTGCCAGCAGACTGTTTGAAGCTTTCTTT. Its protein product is CASRLFEAFF.